The entry that follows covers one T cell receptor beta chain sequence. Its matching antigen is unknown. This sample was included in a study of regulatory T cells in long-lasting Graves disease. The CDR3 has 14 amino acids. V dropped 4 bases and J dropped 4; count of bases not matched to a gene: 5. Per the germline V gene, CDR1 is ENHRY and CDR2 is SYGVKD. Findings of the study overall: Newly diagnosed disease favored TRBV20-1 and TRBJ2-1 over persistent disease. Sample size was small, which may have lowered accuracy.

The time point here: newly diagnosed GD, antithyroid drugs for less than 3 months. PBMC-derived RNA was used for the TCR library. Enrollment of patients was through an endocrinology department in Xi'an, China. Both iRepertoire HTBI primers and Arm-PCR of CDR3 regions were used to build the TCR beta libraries. Each CDR3 protein gets one entry after TCRdb re-called the multiplex PCR reads with MiXCR. Among 500,000 or so distinct CDR3 sequences listed, roughly 16% were seen once. The sample was also reused in another study, on T cells in Graves' hyperthyroidism and ophthalmopathy.

Here the sequenced sample was peripheral blood mononuclear cells (PBMCs), taken at new diagnosis, from a patient treated with antithyroid drugs. The clonotype comes from a woman aged 40-65 years with Graves disease. The rearrangement uses TRBV10-3 and TRBJ2-7, with TRBD2 matching over 9 bases. CDR3 coding DNA: TGTGCCATCAGTGGTAGCGGGAGTGGGTACGAGCAGTACTTC. Its protein product is CAISGSGSGYEQYF.